This T cell receptor beta chain was captured by sequencing in a study of metastatic and nonmetastatic thyroid tumors. Points on this clone: The antigen is unknown.

Ahead of thyroid surgery, no patient had received treatment of any kind. Original methodology: What underpinned the distant-metastasis classifier for papillary thyroid cancer was the set of CDR3 differences across clinicopathological groups. TCRdb re-analyzed the PCR reads through MiXCR. TCRdb's processing, not the authors', yielded these V and J calls. The repertoire consists of roughly 14,000 clones, with more than 20% occurring once and the leading ten covering 9.5% to 15%. CDR1 and CDR2 from the germline V gene are SGHRS and YFSETQ. Trimming at V came to 0 bases and at J to 4 bases, leaving 9 bases not matched to a gene. There are 17 residues in the CDR3. Notes on the study in general: According to reports, the diversity of TCR beta was significantly higher in malignant thyroid tumors than in benign nodules, and this held in both blood and tumor samples.

The sequence came from a female donor with papillary thyroid cancer or a benign thyroid nodule (not recorded which). Some clones in this sample may be carry-over from other donors' samples. Material: tumor tissue. The chain has TRBV5-1 and TRBJ2-3; 9 bases line up with TRBD2. The CDR3 nucleotides are TGCGCCAGCAGCTTGGCAGGTAGCGGGAGTAATTCAGATACGCAGTATTTT. It translates to CASSLAGSGSNSDTQYF.